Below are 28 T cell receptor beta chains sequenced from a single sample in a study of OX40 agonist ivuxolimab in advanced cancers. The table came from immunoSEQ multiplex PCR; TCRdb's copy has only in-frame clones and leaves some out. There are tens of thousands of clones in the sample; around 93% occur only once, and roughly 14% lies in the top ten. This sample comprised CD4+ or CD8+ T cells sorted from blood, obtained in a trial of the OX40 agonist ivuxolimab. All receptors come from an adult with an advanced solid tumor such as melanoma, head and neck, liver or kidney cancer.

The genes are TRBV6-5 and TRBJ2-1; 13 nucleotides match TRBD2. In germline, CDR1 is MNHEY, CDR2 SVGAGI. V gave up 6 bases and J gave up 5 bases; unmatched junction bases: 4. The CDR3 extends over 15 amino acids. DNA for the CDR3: TGTGCCAGCAGCCGACTAGCGGGAGGCGACAATGAGCAGTTCTTC. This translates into CASSRLAGGDNEQFF.

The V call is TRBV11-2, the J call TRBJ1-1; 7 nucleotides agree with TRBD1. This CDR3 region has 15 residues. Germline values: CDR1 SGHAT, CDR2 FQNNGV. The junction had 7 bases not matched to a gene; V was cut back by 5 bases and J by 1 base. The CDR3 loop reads CASSIYRGTNTEAFF. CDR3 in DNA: TGTGCCAGCAGCATATACAGGGGAACGAACACTGAAGCTTTCTTT.

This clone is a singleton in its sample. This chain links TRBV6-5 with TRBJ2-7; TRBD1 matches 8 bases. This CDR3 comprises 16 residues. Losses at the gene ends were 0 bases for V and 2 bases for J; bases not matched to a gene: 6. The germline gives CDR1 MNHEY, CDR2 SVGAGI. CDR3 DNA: TGTGCCAGCAGTTACTCGATGGGACAGGTTACCTACGAGCAGTACTTC. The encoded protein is CASSYSMGQVTYEQYF.

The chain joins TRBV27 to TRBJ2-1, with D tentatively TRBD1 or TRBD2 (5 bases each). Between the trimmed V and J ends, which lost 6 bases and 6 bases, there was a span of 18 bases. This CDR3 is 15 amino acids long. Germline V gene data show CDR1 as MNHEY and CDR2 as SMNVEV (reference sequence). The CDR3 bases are TGTGCCAGCAGCGATGGGACGCTGGGTATCAATGAGCAGTTCTTC. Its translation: CASSDGTLGINEQFF.

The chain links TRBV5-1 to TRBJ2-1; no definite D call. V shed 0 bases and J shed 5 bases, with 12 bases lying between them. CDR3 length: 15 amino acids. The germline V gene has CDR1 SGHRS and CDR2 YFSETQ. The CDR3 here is CASSLVSRVDNEQFF. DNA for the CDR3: TGCGCCAGCAGCTTGGTATCTAGAGTCGACAATGAGCAGTTCTTC.

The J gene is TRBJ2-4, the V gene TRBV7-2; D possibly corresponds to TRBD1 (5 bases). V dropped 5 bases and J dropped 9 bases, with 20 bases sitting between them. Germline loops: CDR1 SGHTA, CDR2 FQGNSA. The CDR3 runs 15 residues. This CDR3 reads CASSPSLVGASIQYF. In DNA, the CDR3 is TGTGCCAGCAGCCCGTCTTTGGTAGGGGCGAGCATTCAGTACTTC.

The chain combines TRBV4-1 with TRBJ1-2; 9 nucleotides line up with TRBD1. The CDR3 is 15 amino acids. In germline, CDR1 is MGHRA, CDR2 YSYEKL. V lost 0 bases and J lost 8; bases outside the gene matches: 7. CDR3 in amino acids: CASSQDGTGGGGYTF. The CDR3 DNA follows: TGCGCCAGCAGCCAAGACGGAACAGGGGGCGGCGGCTACACCTTC.

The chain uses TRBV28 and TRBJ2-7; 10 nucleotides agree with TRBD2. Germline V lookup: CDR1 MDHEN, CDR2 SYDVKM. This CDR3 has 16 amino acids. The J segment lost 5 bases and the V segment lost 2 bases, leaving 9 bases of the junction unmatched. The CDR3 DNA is TGTGCCAGCAGTTTAGGGTCTAGCGGGAGAAATGACGAGCAGTACTTC. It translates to CASSLGSSGRNDEQYF.

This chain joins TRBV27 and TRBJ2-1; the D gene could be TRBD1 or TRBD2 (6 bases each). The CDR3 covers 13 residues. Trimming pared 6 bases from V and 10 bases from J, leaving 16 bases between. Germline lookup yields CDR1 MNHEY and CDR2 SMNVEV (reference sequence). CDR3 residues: CASRQGGGREQFF. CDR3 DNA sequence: TGTGCCAGCAGACAGGGAGGAGGACGCGAGCAGTTCTTC.

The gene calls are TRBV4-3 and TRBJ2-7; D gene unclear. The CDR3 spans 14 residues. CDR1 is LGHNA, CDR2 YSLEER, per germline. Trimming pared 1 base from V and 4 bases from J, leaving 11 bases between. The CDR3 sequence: CASSQVLGIYEQYF. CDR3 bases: TGCGCCAGCAGCCAAGTCTTAGGGATTTACGAGCAGTACTTC.

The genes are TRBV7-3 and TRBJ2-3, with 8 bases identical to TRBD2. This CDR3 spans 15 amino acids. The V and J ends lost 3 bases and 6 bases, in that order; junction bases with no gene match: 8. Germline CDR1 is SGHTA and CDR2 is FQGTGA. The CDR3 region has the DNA TGTGCCAGCAGCTTGGGCGGGAGGTCGGGGGATACGCAGTATTTT. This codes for CASSLGGRSGDTQYF.

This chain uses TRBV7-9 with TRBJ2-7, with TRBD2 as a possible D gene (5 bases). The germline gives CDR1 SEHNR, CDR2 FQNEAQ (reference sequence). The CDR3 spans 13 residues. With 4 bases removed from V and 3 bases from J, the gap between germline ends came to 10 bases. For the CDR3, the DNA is TGTGCCAGCAGCTCCCTTGGACTCTACGAGCAGTACTTC. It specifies CASSSLGLYEQYF.

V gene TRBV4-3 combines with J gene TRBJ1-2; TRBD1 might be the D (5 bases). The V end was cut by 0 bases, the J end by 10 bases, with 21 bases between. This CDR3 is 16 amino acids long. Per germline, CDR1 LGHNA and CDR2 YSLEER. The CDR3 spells CASSQDRAAGTLAYTF. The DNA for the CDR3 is TGCGCCAGCAGCCAAGATCGGGCGGCAGGGACCTTGGCCTACACCTTC.

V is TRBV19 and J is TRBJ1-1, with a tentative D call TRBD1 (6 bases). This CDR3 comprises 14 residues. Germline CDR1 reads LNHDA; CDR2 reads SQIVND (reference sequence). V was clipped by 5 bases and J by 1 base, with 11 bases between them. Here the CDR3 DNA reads TGTGCCAGTAGTCTACAGACAGGGAACACTGAAGCTTTCTTT. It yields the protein CASSLQTGNTEAFF. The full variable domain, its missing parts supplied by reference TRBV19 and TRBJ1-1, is DGGITQSPKYLFRKEGQNVTLSCEQNLNHDAMYWYRQDPGQGLRLIYYSQIVNDFQKGDIAEGYSVSREKKESFPLTVTSAQKNPTAFYLCASSLQTGNTEAFFGQGTRLTVV.

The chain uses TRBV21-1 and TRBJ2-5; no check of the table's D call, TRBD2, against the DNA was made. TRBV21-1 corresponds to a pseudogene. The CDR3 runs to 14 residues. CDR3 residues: CASSKVRKQETQYF. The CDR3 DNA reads TGTGCCAGCAGCAAAGTGCGCAAGCAAGAGACCCAGTACTTC.

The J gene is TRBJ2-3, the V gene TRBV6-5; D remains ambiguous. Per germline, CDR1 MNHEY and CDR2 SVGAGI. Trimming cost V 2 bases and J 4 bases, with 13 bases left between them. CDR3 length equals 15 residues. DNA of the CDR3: TGTGCCAGCAGTTACCGGCCAGGTTTCGCAGATACGCAGTATTTT. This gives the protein CASSYRPGFADTQYF.

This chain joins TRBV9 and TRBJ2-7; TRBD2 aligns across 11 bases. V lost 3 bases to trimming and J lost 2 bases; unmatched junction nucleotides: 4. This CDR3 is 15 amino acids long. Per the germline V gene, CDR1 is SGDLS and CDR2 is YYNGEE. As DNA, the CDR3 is TGTGCCAGCAGCGCCACTAGCGGGGGAGCCTACGAGCAGTACTTC. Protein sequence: CASSATSGGAYEQYF.

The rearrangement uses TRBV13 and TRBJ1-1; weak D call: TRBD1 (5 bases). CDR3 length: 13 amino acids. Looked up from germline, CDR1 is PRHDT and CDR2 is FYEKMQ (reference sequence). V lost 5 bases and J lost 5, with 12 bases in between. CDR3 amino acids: CASSPGRATEAFF. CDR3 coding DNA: TGTGCCAGCAGCCCGGGGCGGGCAACTGAAGCTTTCTTT.

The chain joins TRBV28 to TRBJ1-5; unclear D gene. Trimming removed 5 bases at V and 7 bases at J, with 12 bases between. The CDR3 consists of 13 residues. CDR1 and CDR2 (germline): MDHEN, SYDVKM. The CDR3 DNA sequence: TGTGCCAGCAGTCCCCCGGCGGAACAGCCCCAGCATTTT. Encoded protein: CASSPPAEQPQHF.

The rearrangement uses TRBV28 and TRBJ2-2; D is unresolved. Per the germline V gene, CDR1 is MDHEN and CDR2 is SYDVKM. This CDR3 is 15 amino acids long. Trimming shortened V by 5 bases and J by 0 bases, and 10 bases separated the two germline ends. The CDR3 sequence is CASSPGGANTGELFF. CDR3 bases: TGTGCCAGCAGTCCGGGCGGCGCGAACACCGGGGAGCTGTTTTTT.

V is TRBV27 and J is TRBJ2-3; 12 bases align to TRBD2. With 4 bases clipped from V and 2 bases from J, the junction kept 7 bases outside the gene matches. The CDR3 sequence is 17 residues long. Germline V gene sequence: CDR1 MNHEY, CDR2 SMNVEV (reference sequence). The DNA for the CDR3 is TGTGCCAGCAGTTCGGCGCTAGCGGGAGGGAACACAGATACGCAGTATTTT. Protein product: CASSSALAGGNTDTQYF.

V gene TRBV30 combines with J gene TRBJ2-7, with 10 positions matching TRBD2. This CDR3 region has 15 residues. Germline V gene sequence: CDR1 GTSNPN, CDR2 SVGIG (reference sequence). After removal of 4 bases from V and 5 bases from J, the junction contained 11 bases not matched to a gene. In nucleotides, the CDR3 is TGTGCCTGGACCCTGGGAGCGGGAGGGCGCGACGAGCAGTACTTC. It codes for CAWTLGAGGRDEQYF.

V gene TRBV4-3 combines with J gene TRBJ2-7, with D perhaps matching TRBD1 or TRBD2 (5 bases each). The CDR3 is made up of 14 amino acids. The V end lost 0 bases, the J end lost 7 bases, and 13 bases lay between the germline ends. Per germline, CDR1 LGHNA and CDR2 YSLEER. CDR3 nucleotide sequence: TGCGCCAGCAGCCAAGATTGGGGGATCGAAGAGCAGTACTTC. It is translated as CASSQDWGIEEQYF.

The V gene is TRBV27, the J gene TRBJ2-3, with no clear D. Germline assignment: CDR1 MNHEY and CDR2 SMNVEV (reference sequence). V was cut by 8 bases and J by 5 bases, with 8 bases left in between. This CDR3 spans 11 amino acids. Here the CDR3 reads CASGYGDTQYF. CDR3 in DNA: TGTGCCAGCGGGTACGGAGATACGCAGTATTTT.

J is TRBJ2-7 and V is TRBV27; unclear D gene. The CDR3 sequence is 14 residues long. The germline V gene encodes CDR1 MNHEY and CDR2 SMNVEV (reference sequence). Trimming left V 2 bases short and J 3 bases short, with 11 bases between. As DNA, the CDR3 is TGTGCCAGCAGTTTAAACCCCACTATCTACGAGCAGTACTTC. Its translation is CASSLNPTIYEQYF.

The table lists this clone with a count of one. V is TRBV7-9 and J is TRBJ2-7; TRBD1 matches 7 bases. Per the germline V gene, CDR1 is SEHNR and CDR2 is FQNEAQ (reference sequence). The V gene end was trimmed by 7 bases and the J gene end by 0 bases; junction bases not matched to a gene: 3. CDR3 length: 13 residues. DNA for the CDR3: TGTGCCAGCATCCAGGGGGACTCCTACGAGCAGTACTTC. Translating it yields CASIQGDSYEQYF.

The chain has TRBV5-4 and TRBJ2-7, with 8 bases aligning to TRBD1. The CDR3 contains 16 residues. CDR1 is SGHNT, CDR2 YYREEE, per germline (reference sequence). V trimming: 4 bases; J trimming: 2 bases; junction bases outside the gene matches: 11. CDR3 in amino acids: CASSQGQGLNPYEQYF. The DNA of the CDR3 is TGTGCCAGCAGCCAAGGACAGGGACTGAACCCCTACGAGCAGTACTTC.

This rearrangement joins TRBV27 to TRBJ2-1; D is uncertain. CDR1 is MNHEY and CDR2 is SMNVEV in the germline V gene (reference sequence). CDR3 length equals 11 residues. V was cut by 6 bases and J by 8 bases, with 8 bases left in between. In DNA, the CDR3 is TGTGCCAGCAGGTCTTGGGATGAGCAGTTCTTC. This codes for CASRSWDEQFF.